These T cell receptor beta chains were read from a single sample in a study of T cell repertoires in cytomegalovirus infection. Each CDR3 protein gets one entry after TCRdb re-called the reads with MiXCR. The repertoire holds about 260,000 distinct CDR3 sequences, with roughly 15% as singletons. The sample was PBMCs. These receptors originate from a human donor in good health (CMV status not recorded). Some clones in this sample may be carry-over from other donors' samples. Both conserved end residues are part of each CDR3. A D gene is named only where the DNA matches it firmly. Size tells how often a clone was seen (once, few, many) or the class of an expanded clone, and some rows leave it out.

v_call	clone_size	j_call	d_call	cdr3_aa	cdr3_nt
TRBV6-1	.	TRBJ2-1	TRBD2	CASRDSGGAYNEQFF	TGTGCCAGCCGTGATAGCGGGGGGGCCTACAATGAGCAGTTCTTC
TRBV7-8	many	TRBJ2-7	.	CASSSTYEQYF	TGTGCCAGCAGCTCGACTTACGAGCAGTACTTC
TRBV5-1	many	TRBJ2-2	.	CASSLGAGQKYTGELFF	TGCGCCAGCAGCTTGGGGGCCGGACAGAAGTACACCGGGGAGCTGTTTTTT
TRBV28	few	TRBJ2-2	.	CASRTSVGDTGELFF	TGTGCCAGCAGAACGTCTGTCGGGGACACCGGGGAGCTGTTTTTT
TRBV12-3/TRBV12-4	many	TRBJ2-2	.	CASRGTKNTGELFF	TGTGCCAGCAGGGGGACGAAGAACACCGGGGAGCTGTTTTTT
TRBV5-5	.	TRBJ1-5	.	CASSSYGGGNQPQHF	TGTGCCAGCAGCTCATATGGGGGGGGCAATCAGCCCCAGCATTTT
TRBV7-9	.	TRBJ2-1	TRBD1	CAIGEGASEQFF	TGTGCCATCGGAGAGGGGGCGAGTGAGCAGTTCTTC
TRBV12-3/TRBV12-4	.	TRBJ2-7	.	CASSSRPPNEQYF	TGTGCCAGCAGTTCCCGCCCGCCGAACGAGCAGTACTTC
TRBV12-3/TRBV12-4	many	TRBJ1-1	.	CASSFPDRMNTEAFF	TGTGCCAGCAGTTTCCCCGACCGCATGAACACTGAAGCTTTCTTT
TRBV20-1	.	TRBJ1-1	.	CSAKTTVNTEAFF	TGCAGTGCAAAAACAACCGTGAACACTGAAGCTTTCTTT
TRBV5-1	few	TRBJ2-5	.	CASSGGGNRQETQYF	TGCGCCAGCAGCGGAGGTGGGAACAGGCAAGAGACCCAGTACTTC
TRBV29-1	few	TRBJ2-2	.	CSVSWGSGELFF	TGCAGCGTCTCCTGGGGTTCTGGGGAGCTGTTTTTT
TRBV9	.	TRBJ2-7	TRBD1	CASSPGGTQYEQYF	TGTGCCAGCAGCCCAGGGGGAACCCAATACGAGCAGTACTTC
TRBV29-1	.	TRBJ1-1	.	CSVRTDGNTEAFF	TGCAGCGTTCGGACAGACGGGAACACTGAAGCTTTCTTT
TRBV27	.	TRBJ2-7	.	CASSLKDTSYEQYF	TGTGCCAGCAGTTTAAAGGACACGTCCTACGAGCAGTACTTC
TRBV7-2	many	TRBJ1-2	.	CASSPQAGYGYTF	TGTGCCAGCAGCCCACAGGCAGGATATGGCTACACCTTC
TRBV12-3/TRBV12-4	many	TRBJ1-5	.	CASSLGQGGNQPQHF	TGTGCCAGCAGTTTAGGGCAGGGCGGCAATCAGCCCCAGCATTTT
TRBV5-1	few	TRBJ1-1	TRBD1	CASSLGGQEAFF	TGCGCCAGCAGCTTGGGGGGACAGGAAGCTTTCTTT
TRBV7-3	many	TRBJ2-1	TRBD2	CASSRGGLDYNEQFF	TGTGCCAGCAGTCGGGGGGGACTTGACTACAATGAGCAGTTCTTC
TRBV7-2	many	TRBJ2-7	TRBD2	CASSGDYREQYF	TGTGCCAGCAGCGGGGACTACCGCGAGCAGTACTTC
TRBV6-2/TRBV6-3	.	TRBJ1-1	TRBD1	CASSFPLTGRGTEAFF	TGTGCCAGCAGTTTTCCCCTGACAGGGCGGGGCACTGAAGCTTTCTTT
TRBV6-1	many	TRBJ2-1	.	CASSERGQKNNEQFF	TGTGCCAGCAGTGAACGAGGGCAAAAGAACAATGAGCAGTTCTTC
TRBV7-2	many	TRBJ1-3	.	CASRPGQPAPIYF	TGTGCCAGCAGACCTGGACAGCCCGCCCCCATATATTTT
TRBV27	few	TRBJ1-5	.	CASRDTGLSNQPQHF	TGTGCCAGCAGAGATACAGGGTTAAGCAATCAGCCCCAGCATTTT
TRBV6-2/TRBV6-3	few	TRBJ1-1	.	CASSYWGGGAVPEAFF	TGTGCCAGCAGTTACTGGGGGGGGGGCGCCGTCCCTGAAGCTTTCTTT
TRBV7-2	many	TRBJ2-3	.	CASSLAALAGTDTQYF	TGTGCCAGCAGCTTGGCTGCACTAGCAGGCACAGATACGCAGTATTTT
TRBV19	few	TRBJ1-5	TRBD1	CASSTRQGTQPQHF	TGTGCCAGTAGTACTCGACAGGGTACGCAGCCCCAGCATTTT
TRBV11-2	.	TRBJ2-5	.	CASSLVGRGYQETQYF	TGTGCCAGCAGCTTAGTGGGCAGGGGCTATCAAGAGACCCAGTACTTC
TRBV27	few	TRBJ1-1	.	CASRPPGDTEAFF	TGTGCCAGCCGACCCCCAGGGGACACTGAAGCTTTCTTT
TRBV6-2/TRBV6-3	few	TRBJ2-3	TRBD2	CASSLAGAASRFGAQYF	TGTGCCAGCAGTTTAGCGGGGGCAGCATCTCGTTTCGGTGCGCAGTATTTT
TRBV10-3	many	TRBJ2-3	TRBD2	CAISGTSGSTDTQYF	TGTGCCATCTCCGGGACTAGCGGGAGCACAGATACGCAGTATTTT
TRBV29-1	.	TRBJ1-2	.	CSGSRGDYGYTF	TGCAGCGGTTCTAGGGGGGACTATGGCTACACCTTC
TRBV11-2	many	TRBJ2-2	.	CASSLGTQNTGELFF	TGTGCCAGCAGCTTGGGGACCCAGAACACCGGGGAGCTGTTTTTT
TRBV28	many	TRBJ2-7	.	CASSMVHREQYF	TGTGCCAGCAGTATGGTCCACAGGGAGCAGTACTTC
TRBV25-1	few	TRBJ1-5	TRBD1	CASSNRGQEPQHF	TGTGCCAGCAGCAACAGGGGGCAAGAGCCCCAGCATTTT
TRBV2	.	TRBJ2-4	TRBD1	CASGNRGPKNIQYF	TGTGCCAGCGGGAACAGGGGGCCCAAGAACATTCAGTACTTC
TRBV7-2	many	TRBJ2-3	TRBD2	CASSLGTSGSGDTQYF	TGTGCCAGCAGCTTAGGGACTAGCGGGAGTGGGGATACGCAGTATTTT
TRBV29-1	.	TRBJ2-3	.	CSVVLDLTDTQYF	TGCAGCGTTGTCCTTGACTTGACAGATACGCAGTATTTT
TRBV2	.	TRBJ2-2	.	CASSGNLNTGELFF	TGTGCCAGCAGTGGGAACTTGAACACCGGGGAGCTGTTTTTT
TRBV10-1	.	TRBJ1-1	.	CASTADRLDTEAFF	TGCGCCAGCACGGCCGACCGTTTGGACACTGAAGCTTTCTTT
TRBV7-3	many	TRBJ2-3	.	CASSLLSGTDTQYF	TGTGCCAGCAGCTTATTGTCGGGCACAGATACGCAGTATTTT
TRBV20-1	few	TRBJ1-2	.	CSARGAGERSYGYTF	TGCAGTGCTAGAGGGGCCGGGGAGCGGTCCTATGGCTACACCTTC
TRBV5-1	.	TRBJ2-7	.	CASSLQSGPYEQYF	TGCGCCAGCAGCTTACAGTCGGGTCCGTACGAGCAGTACTTC
TRBV6-1	medium-sized	TRBJ1-1	.	CASKPLQGTEAFF	TGTGCCAGCAAACCGTTACAGGGCACCGAAGCTTTCTTT
TRBV6-2/TRBV6-3	many	TRBJ1-2	.	CASILDGTSISGYTF	TGTGCCAGCATATTGGACGGGACATCTATAAGTGGCTACACCTTC
TRBV28	many	TRBJ1-2	.	CASSLGVAGRTGKINYGYTF	TGTGCCAGCAGTTTGGGGGTTGCCGGCCGGACCGGGAAAATTAACTATGGCTACACCTTC
TRBV28	few	TRBJ2-2	TRBD2	CASSFYTGTEGLAVNTGELFF	TGTGCCAGCAGTTTTTATACCGGGACTGAGGGACTAGCGGTTAACACCGGGGAGCTGTTTTTT
TRBV7-9	many	TRBJ1-2	.	CASSSWTELYGYTF	TGTGCCAGCAGCTCCTGGACAGAGCTCTATGGCTACACCTTC